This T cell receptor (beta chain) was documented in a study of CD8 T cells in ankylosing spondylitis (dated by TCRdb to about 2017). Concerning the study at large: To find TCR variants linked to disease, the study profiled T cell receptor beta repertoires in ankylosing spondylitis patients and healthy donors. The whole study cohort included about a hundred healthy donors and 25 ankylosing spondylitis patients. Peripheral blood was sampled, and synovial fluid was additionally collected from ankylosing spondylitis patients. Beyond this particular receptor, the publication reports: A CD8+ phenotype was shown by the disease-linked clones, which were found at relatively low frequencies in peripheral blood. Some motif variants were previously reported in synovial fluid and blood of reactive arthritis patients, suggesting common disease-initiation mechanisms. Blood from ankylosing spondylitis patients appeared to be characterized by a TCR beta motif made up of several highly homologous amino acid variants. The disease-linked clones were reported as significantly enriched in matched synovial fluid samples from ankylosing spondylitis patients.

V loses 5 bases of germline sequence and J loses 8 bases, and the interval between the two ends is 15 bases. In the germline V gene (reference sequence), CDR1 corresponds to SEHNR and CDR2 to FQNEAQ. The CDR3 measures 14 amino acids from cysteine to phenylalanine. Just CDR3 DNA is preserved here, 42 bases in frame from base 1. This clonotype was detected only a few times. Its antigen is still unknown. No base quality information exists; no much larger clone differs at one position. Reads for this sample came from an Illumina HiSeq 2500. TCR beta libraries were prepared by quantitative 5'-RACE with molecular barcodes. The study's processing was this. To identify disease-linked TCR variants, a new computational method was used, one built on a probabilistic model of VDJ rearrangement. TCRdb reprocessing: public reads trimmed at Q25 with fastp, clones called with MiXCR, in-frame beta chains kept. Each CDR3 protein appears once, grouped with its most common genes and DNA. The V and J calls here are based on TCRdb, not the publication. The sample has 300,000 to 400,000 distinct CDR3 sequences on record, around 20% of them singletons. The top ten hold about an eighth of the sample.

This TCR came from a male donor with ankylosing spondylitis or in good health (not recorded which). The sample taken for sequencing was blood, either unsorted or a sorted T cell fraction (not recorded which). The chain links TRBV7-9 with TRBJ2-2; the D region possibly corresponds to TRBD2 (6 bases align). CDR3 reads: CASSPPGSAGELFF. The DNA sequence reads TGTGCCAGCAGCCCCCCCGGGAGCGCAGGGGAGCTGTTTTTT.